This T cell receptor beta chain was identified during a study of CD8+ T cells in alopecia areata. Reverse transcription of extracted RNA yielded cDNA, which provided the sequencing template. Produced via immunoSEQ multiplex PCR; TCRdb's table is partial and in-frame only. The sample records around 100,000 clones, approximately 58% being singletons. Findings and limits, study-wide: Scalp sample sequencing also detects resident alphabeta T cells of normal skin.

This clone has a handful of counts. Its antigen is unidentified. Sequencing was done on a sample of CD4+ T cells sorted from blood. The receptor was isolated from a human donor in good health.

The CDR3 DNA sequence: TGTGCCAGCACCCCCGGGGGGGGAGATACGCAGTATTTT. Encoded protein: CASTPGGGDTQYF. The chain carries TRBV11-2 and TRBJ2-3; 8 nucleotides match TRBD2. CDR3 length equals 13 residues. Germline CDR1 SGHAT, CDR2 FQNNGV. J lost 5 bases, V lost 7 bases, and 5 bases had no gene match. The full variable domain, completed using reference TRBV11-2 and TRBJ2-3, is EAGVAQSPRYKIIEKRQSVAFWCNPISGHATLYWYQQILGQGPKLLIQFQNNGVVDDSQLPKDRFSAERLKGVDSTLKIQPAKLEDSAVYLCASTPGGGDTQYFGPGTRLTVL.